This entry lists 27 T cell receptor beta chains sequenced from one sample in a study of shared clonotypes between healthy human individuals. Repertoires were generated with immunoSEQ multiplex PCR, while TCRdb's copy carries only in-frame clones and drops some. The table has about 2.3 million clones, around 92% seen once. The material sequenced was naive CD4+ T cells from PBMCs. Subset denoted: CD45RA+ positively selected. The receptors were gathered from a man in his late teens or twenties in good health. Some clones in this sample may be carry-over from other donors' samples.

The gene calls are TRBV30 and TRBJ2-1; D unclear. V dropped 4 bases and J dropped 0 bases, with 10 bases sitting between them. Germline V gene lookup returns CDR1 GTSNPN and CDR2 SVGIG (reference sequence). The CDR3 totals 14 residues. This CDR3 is CAWNRLLSYNEQFF. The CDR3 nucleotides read TGTGCCTGGAACCGACTGCTCTCCTACAATGAGCAGTTCTTC. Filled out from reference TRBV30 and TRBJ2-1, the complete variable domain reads SQTIHQWPATLVQPVGSPLSLECTVEGTSNPNLYWYRQAAGRGLQLLFYSVGIGQISSEVPQNLSASRPQDRQFILSSKKLLLSDSGFYLCAWNRLLSYNEQFFGPGTRLTVL.

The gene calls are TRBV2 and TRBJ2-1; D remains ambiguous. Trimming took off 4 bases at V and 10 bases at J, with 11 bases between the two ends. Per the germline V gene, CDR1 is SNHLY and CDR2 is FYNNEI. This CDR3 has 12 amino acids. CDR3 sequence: CASSGARAEQFF. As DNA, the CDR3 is TGTGCCAGCAGTGGGGCACGAGCGGAGCAGTTCTTC.

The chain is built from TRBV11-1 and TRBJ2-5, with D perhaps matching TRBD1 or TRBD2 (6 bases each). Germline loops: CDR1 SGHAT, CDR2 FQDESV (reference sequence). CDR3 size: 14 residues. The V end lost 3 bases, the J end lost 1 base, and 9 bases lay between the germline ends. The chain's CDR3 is CASSFRGLQETQYF. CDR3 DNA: TGTGCCAGCAGCTTCCGGGGGCTCCAAGAGACCCAGTACTTC.

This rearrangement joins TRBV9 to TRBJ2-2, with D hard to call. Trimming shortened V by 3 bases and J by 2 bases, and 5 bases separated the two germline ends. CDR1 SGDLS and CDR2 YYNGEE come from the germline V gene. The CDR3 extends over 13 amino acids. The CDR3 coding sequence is TGTGCCAGCAGCGGTTCAAACACCGGGGAGCTGTTTTTT. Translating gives CASSGSNTGELFF.

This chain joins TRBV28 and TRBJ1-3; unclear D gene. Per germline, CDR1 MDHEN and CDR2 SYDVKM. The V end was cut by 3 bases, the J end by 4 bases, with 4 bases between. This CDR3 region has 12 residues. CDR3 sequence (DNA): TGTGCCAGCAGTTTCATGGGAAACACCATATATTTT. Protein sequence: CASSFMGNTIYF.

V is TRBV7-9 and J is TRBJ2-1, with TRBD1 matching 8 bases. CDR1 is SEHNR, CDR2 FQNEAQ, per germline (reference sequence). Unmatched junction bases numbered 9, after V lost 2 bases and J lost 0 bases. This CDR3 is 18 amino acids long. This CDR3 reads CASSLQTGATFSYNEQFF. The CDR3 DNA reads TGTGCCAGCAGCTTACAGACAGGGGCTACGTTCTCCTACAATGAGCAGTTCTTC.

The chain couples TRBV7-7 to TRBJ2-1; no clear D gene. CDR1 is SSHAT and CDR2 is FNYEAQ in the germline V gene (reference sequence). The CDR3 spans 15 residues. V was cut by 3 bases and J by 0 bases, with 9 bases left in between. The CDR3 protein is CASSFGHSSYNEQFF. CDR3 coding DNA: TGTGCCAGCAGCTTTGGGCATAGCTCCTACAATGAGCAGTTCTTC.

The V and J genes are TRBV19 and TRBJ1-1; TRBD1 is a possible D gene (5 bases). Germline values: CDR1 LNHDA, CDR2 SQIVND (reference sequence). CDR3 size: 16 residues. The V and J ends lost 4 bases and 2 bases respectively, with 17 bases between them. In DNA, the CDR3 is TGTGCCAGTAGTACAGGGTGGAGTGTTGACAACACTGAAGCTTTCTTT. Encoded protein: CASSTGWSVDNTEAFF.

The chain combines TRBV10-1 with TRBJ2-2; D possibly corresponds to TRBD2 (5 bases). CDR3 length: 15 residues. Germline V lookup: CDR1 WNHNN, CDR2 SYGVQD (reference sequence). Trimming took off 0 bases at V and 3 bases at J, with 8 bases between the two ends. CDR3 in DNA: TGCGCCAGCAGTGAGTCAGCGGCTTACACCGGGGAGCTGTTTTTT. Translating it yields CASSESAAYTGELFF.

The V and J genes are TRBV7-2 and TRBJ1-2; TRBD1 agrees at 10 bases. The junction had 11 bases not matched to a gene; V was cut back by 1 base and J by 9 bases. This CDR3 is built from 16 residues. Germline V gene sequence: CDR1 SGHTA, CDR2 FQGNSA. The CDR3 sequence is CASSLGAGQGHGSYTF. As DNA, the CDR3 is TGTGCCAGCAGCTTAGGCGCGGGACAGGGGCATGGAAGCTACACCTTC. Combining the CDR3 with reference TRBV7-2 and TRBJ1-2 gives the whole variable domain GAGVSQSPSNKVTEKGKDVELRCDPISGHTALYWYRQSLGQGLEFLIYFQGNSAPDKSGLPSDRFSAERTGGSVSTLTIQRTQQEDSAVYLCASSLGAGQGHGSYTFGSGTRLTVV.

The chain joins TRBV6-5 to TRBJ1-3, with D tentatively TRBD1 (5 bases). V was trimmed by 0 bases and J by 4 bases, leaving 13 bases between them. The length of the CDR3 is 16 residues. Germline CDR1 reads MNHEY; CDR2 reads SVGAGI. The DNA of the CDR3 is TGTGCCAGCAGTTACTCGACAGCCACTGGAGGAAACACCATATATTTT. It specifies CASSYSTATGGNTIYF.

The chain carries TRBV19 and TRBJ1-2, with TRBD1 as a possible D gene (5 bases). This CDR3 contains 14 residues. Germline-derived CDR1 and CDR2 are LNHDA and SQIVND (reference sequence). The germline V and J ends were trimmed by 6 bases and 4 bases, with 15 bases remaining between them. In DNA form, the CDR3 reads TGTGCCAGTAGCCCGGGACGGTCTCGCTATGGCTACACCTTC. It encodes CASSPGRSRYGYTF.

CDR3 DNA: TGCGCCAGCAGCTTGTTCGGACAGTACTCCTACGAGCAGTACTTC. This codes for CASSLFGQYSYEQYF. The genes are TRBV5-1 and TRBJ2-7, with D maybe TRBD1 (6 bases). Germline CDR1 is SGHRS and CDR2 is YFSETQ. The CDR3 is 15 amino acids. The V end lost 1 base, the J end lost 0 bases, and 11 bases lay between the germline ends.

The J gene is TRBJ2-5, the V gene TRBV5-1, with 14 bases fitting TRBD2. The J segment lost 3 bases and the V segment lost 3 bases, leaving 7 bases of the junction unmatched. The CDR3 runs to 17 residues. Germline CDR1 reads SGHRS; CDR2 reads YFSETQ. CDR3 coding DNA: TGCGCCAGCAGCTCAATACCGGGACTAGCGGGAGAAGAGACCCAGTACTTC. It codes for CASSSIPGLAGEETQYF.

CDR3 in DNA: TGTGCCAGCAGCTTAGATACTAGCGGGAGGGCCAACGATGAGCAGTTCTTC. Translated: CASSLDTSGRANDEQFF. This rearrangement joins TRBV11-2 to TRBJ2-1; 13 bases are a match to TRBD2. V shed 0 bases and J 8 bases; nucleotides not matched to a gene: 7. The CDR3 contains 17 residues. Germline V gene lookup returns CDR1 SGHAT and CDR2 FQNNGV.

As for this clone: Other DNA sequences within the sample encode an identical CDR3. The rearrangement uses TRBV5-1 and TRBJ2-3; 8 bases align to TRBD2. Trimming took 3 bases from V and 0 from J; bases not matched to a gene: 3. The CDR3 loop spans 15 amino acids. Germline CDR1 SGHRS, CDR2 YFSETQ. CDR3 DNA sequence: TGCGCCAGCAGCTCGGGGGGGGCGAGCACAGATACGCAGTATTTT. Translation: CASSSGGASTDTQYF.

Here the CDR3 reads CASSLLGPTAQYF. The CDR3 DNA is TGTGCCAGCAGTTTATTAGGGCCGACGGCCCAGTACTTC. V is TRBV28 and J is TRBJ2-5, with D unresolved. V dropped 1 base and J dropped 9 bases, with 12 bases sitting between them. This CDR3 is built from 13 residues. Germline CDR1 is MDHEN and CDR2 is SYDVKM.

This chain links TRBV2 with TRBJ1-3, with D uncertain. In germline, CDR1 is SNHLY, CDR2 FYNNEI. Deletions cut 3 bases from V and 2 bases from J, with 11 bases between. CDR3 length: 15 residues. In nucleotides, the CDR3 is TGTGCCAGCAGTGATGCCCGGGCAGCTGGAAACACCATATATTTT. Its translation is CASSDARAAGNTIYF.

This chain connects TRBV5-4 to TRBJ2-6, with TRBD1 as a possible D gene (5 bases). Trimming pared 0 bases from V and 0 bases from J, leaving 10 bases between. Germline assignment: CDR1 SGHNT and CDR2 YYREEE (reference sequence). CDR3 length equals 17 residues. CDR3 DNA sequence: TGTGCCAGCAGCTTGGCGGCCAGGGACTCTGGGGCCAACGTCCTGACTTTC. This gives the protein CASSLAARDSGANVLTF.

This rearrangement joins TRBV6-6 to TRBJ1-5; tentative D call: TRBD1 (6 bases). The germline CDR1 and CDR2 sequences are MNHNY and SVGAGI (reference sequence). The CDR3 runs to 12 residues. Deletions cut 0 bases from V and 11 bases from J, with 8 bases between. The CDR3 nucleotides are TGTGCCAGCAGTTACTCCACAGGGTCCCAGCATTTT. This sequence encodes CASSYSTGSQHF.

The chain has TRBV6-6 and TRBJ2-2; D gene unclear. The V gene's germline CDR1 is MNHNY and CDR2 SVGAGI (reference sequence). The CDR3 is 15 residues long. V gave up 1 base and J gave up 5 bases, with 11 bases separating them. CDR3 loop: CASSYWAMETGELFF. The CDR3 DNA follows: TGTGCCAGCAGTTACTGGGCGATGGAGACCGGGGAGCTGTTTTTT.

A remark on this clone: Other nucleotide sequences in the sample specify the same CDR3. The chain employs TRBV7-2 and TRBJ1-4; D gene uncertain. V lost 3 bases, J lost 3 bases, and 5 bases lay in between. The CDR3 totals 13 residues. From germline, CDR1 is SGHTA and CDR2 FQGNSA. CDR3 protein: CASSLLANEKLFF. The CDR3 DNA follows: TGTGCCAGCAGCTTGTTGGCTAATGAAAAACTGTTTTTT.

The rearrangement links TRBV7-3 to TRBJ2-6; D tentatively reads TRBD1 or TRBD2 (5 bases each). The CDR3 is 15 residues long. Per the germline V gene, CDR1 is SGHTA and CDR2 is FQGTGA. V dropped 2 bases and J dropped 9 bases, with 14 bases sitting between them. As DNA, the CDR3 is TGTGCCAGCAGCTTAGGGACCGCTGTAGGCAACGTCCTGACTTTC. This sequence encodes CASSLGTAVGNVLTF.

The CDR3 spells CASSQNRGRYEQYF. The CDR3 DNA is TGTGCCAGCTCACAAAACAGGGGTCGGTACGAGCAGTACTTC. The chain couples TRBV18 to TRBJ2-7, with TRBD1 matching 7 bases. The CDR3 has 14 residues. V lost 4 bases and J lost 4; bases outside the gene matches: 7. CDR1 is KGHSH, CDR2 LQKENI, per germline.

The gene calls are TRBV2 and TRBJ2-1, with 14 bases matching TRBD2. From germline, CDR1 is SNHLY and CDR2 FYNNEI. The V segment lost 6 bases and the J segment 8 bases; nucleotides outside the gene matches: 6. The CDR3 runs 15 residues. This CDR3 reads CASRRTSGRWDEQFF. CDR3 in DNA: TGTGCCAGCAGGCGGACTAGCGGGAGGTGGGATGAGCAGTTCTTC.

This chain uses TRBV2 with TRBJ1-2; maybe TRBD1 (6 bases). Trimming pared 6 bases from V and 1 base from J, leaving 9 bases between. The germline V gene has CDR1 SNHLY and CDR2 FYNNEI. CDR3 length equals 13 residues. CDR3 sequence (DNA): TGTGCCAGCAGGCGGGACATTAACTATGGCTACACCTTC. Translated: CASRRDINYGYTF.

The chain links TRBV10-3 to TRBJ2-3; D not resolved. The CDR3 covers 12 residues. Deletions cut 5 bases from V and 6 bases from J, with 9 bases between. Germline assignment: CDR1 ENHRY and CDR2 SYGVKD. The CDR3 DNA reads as TGTGCCATCAGTTTGGACGGTGATACGCAGTATTTT. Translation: CAISLDGDTQYF.